One sample yielded the 10 T cell receptor beta chains listed below, sequenced in a study of beta chain features in type 1 diabetes. Study-level points and caveats: Among all four CD4+ subsets, Type 1 diabetes patients had TCRB CDR3s that were moderately but significantly shorter.

TCRB transcripts that were expressed got sequenced, as all of the isolated RNA had been reverse transcribed. Sequenced by immunoSEQ multiplex PCR; TCRdb stores in-frame clones only, minus some. The table shows around 180,000 clones, with roughly 8% occurring only once. No antigen has been identified for these receptors. Material: central memory CD4+ T cells from blood. The receptors come from a man aged 18 to 30 with type 1 diabetes.

The chain couples TRBV6-1 to TRBJ1-2, with D possibly matching TRBD1 (6 bases). V lost 8 bases to trimming and J lost 9 bases, with 16 bases between them. The CDR3 is 12 amino acids. In germline, CDR1 is MNHNS, CDR2 SASEGT. DNA of the CDR3: TGTGCCAGCGGGGGCAGGGGAACTCGCTACACCTTC. Translation: CASGGRGTRYTF.

This chain links TRBV27 with TRBJ2-7; D remains unclear. The CDR3 has 14 residues. With 2 bases removed from V and 0 bases from J, the gap between germline ends came to 8 bases. CDR1 and CDR2 from the germline V gene are MNHEY and SMNVEV (reference sequence). The CDR3 is CASSLGGTSYEQYF. CDR3 sequence (DNA): TGTGCCAGCAGTTTAGGTGGCACCTCCTACGAGCAGTACTTC.

The genes are TRBV14 and TRBJ1-2; tentative D call: TRBD1 (5 bases). V gave up 1 base and J gave up 2 bases, with 8 bases separating them. CDR1 is SGHDN, CDR2 FVKESK, per germline. This CDR3 comprises 14 residues. The CDR3 sequence: CASSQGPGNYGYTF. The CDR3 DNA sequence: TGTGCCAGCAGCCAAGGGCCAGGGAACTATGGCTACACCTTC.

This clone was seen a handful of times. The chain recombines TRBV29-1 with TRBJ2-7, with 9 bases matching TRBD1. The CDR3 is 13 residues long. Germline V gene lookup returns CDR1 SQVTM and CDR2 ANQGSEA. After removal of 6 bases from V and 6 bases from J, the junction contained 9 bases not matched to a gene. The CDR3 DNA reads TGCAGCGTGGGGGGGACAGGGTTAGGCGAGCAGTACTTC. The encoded protein is CSVGGTGLGEQYF.

The rearrangement joins TRBV6-1 to TRBJ1-5; a possible D gene is TRBD1 (5 bases). Trimming cost V 6 bases and J 4 bases, with 16 bases left between them. Looked up from germline, CDR1 is MNHNS and CDR2 is SASEGT. There are 15 residues in the CDR3. DNA for the CDR3: TGTGCCAGCAGGGCCGACAGAGAAAGGAATCAGCCCCAGCATTTT. This gives the protein CASRADRERNQPQHF.

This clone showed up just a few times. The chain carries TRBV5-4 and TRBJ2-7; tentative D call: TRBD1 (6 bases). This CDR3 region has 14 residues. Germline CDR1 reads SGHNT; CDR2 reads YYREEE (reference sequence). With 5 bases removed from V and 1 base from J, the gap between germline ends came to 13 bases. DNA of the CDR3: TGTGCCAGCAGTGAGAACAGGGATTCCTACGAGCAGTACTTC. Translating gives CASSENRDSYEQYF.

This clone was detected only a few times. The chain carries TRBV9 and TRBJ2-6; tentatively, D is TRBD2 (7 bases). CDR1 is SGDLS and CDR2 is YYNGEE in the germline V gene. The V end was cut by 4 bases, the J end by 0 bases, with 20 bases between. The CDR3 contains 19 residues. The CDR3 region has the DNA TGTGCCAGCAGCCCCCCCCGGAAGGGGGGGAGCTCTGGGGCCAACGTCCTGACTTTC. Protein product: CASSPPRKGGSSGANVLTF.

This clone was found a few times. This rearrangement joins TRBV2 to TRBJ2-1; D uncertain. From germline, CDR1 is SNHLY and CDR2 FYNNEI. Deletions cut 4 bases from V and 2 bases from J, with 6 bases between. This CDR3 is built from 13 residues. The CDR3 is CASSVRTYNEQFF. The CDR3 DNA reads as TGTGCCAGCAGTGTGCGGACCTACAATGAGCAGTTCTTC.

This clone was seen only a few times. This chain connects TRBV18 to TRBJ2-3; the match to TRBD2 covers 13 bases. CDR1 is KGHSH and CDR2 is LQKENI in the germline V gene. This CDR3 spans 18 amino acids. With V trimmed by 2 bases and J by 1 base, 6 bases remained unmatched. This CDR3 is CASSPGLAGVQGTDTQYF. CDR3 bases: TGTGCCAGCTCACCAGGACTAGCGGGAGTGCAAGGCACAGATACGCAGTATTTT.

This clone was observed a few times. J is TRBJ2-3 and V is TRBV19; 9 nucleotides line up with TRBD1. The V and J ends lost 8 bases and 4 bases, in that order; junction bases with no gene match: 4. CDR3 length: 13 amino acids. Germline CDR1 LNHDA, CDR2 SQIVND (reference sequence). The CDR3 protein is CASGRQGADTQYF. The CDR3 DNA follows: TGTGCCAGTGGACGACAGGGGGCAGATACGCAGTATTTT.